The source of this T cell receptor (beta chain) is a study of T cells in Graves' hyperthyroidism and ophthalmopathy (dated by TCRdb to the late 2010s). Some background on the complete study: Peripheral blood samples were taken at initial diagnosis, before any treatment was given. Following sampling, methimazole starting at 30 mg daily was given to hyperthyroidism patients, and high-dose intravenous methylprednisolone was given to ophthalmopathy patients. TCR V-J signatures able to tell the groups apart were searched for in a discovery cohort of 100 patients, of whom under 45 had Graves' ophthalmopathy and under 65 had stable Graves' hyperthyroidism. Prospective prediction of ophthalmopathy was tested in an independent validation cohort consisting of 18 to 20 hyperthyroidism patients and more than 15 patients who later progressed to ophthalmopathy. The approximately 100 discovery patients were randomly split 7:3 into training and test sets. Thyroid tissue and blood T-cell repertoires from about six Graves' hyperthyroidism patients were also compared in the study. TCR Vbeta CDR3 sequencing of 135 peripheral blood samples (43 ophthalmopathy, around 80 hyperthyroidism and roughly 17 progressor patients) is reported in the paper.

The TCR beta CDR3 regions were amplified from RNA transcripts. The TCR CDR3 was subjected to a first round of RT-PCR using the HTBI primer set and the Qiagen OneStep RT-PCR kit. Libraries were constructed in a second round of multiplex PCR, after which size selection and purification were carried out. The libraries were sequenced on an Illumina HiSeq2000 using paired-end 100 bp reads. On the study's bioinformatics: SOAPnuke was used to process the raw data, with reads discarded if the reads contained adapters or uncalled bases, had a mean Phred below 15, or lacked an exact constant-primer or identifier match. High-quality paired reads were merged with COPE v1.2.5, and unique nucleotide sequences were defined as clonotypes. Clonotypes were aligned to IMGT TRBV, TRBD and TRBJ reference segments using MiTCR v1.1. The analysis was restricted to V-J combinations with a frequency above 0.0001, which together covered 99% to 99.2% of the repertoires. The TCS score was defined as F50 (clonal expansion) divided by E x V (chaos), with BLOSUM62-based TCRdist calculated between CDR3 peptides within each V-J. Welch's t-statistics and random forest reduced roughly 530 V-J features to 13, which were used in a naive Bayes classifier (R e1071). TCRdb reprocessed the public reads (quality trimming at Q25 with fastp, clone calling with MiXCR) and kept in-frame beta chains. Rows are combined by CDR3 protein, so each entry shows the most common genes and DNA. The V and J calls were determined by TCRdb, not by the authors. The sample data list fewer than 450,000 distinct CDR3 sequences, and about 14% of these were observed just once. 25% to 30% of the sample comes from the top ten.

This clonotype occurred a few times. Its antigen remains undetermined. Within one base of it there is no much larger clone, and no base qualities were kept. What the work shows at the level of the full study, not this receptor alone: Most expanded thyroid clonotypes (frequency above 0.001) were also detected in blood, suggesting blood repertoires may reflect thyroid immune responses. In cross-validation, a model built on a 13 V-J signature told ophthalmopathy apart from stable hyperthyroidism with approximately 90% sensitivity and about 81% specificity, and in testing the same model reached 80%/75%. In validation, progression to ophthalmopathy was predicted by the model with roughly 69% sensitivity and around 76% specificity, a median of roughly 6 months before onset. No statistical method was used to set the sample size in advance, and investigators knew the group allocation.

Ophthalmopathy patients had moderately to severely active disease, with a Clinical Activity Score of 3 or more, a NOSPECS grade of 4 or more, and a disease duration of less than 3 months. The study excluded patients with uncontrolled infections, other autoimmune diseases, pregnancy or lactation. Diagnoses relied on clinical symptoms, serum thyroxine and TRAb, thyroid ultrasound and orbital computed tomography. Ficoll-Paque density gradient centrifugation was used to isolate PBMCs from 8.5 to 10 ml of fresh peripheral blood. Total RNA was extracted using Trizol reagent, and RNA quality was assessed on an Agilent 2100 Bioanalyzer. In the germline V gene (reference sequence), CDR1 corresponds to LGHDT and CDR2 to YNNKEL. The CDR3 covers 15 residues, taking in both the cysteine and the phenylalanine. The sequence is cut down to CDR3 DNA, 45 bases in frame from base 1. The V end loses 3 bases and the J end loses 0 bases, and a stretch of 9 bases separates them.

The V and J segments used are TRBV3-1 and TRBJ1-3; confidence is insufficient to name the D gene. The sample consisted of blood. The sequence derives from a man aged 45-65 years with Graves' ophthalmopathy. The DNA sequence follows: TGTGCCAGCAGCCATTACACAGACTCTGGAAACACCATATATTTT. Its amino acids are CASSHYTDSGNTIYF.